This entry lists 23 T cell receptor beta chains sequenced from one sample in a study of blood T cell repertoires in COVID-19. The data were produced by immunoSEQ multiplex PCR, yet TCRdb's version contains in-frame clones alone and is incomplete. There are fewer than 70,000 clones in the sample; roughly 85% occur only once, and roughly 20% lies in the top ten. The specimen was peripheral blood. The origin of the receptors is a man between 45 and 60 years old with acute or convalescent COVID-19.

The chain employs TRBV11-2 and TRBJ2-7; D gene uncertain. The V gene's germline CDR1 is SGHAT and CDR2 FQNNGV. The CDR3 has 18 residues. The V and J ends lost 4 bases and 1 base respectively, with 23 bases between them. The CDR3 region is CASSSPPSPHIYSYEQYV. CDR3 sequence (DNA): TGTGCCAGCAGCTCTCCCCCGAGTCCCCATATATATTCCTACGAGCAGTACGTC.

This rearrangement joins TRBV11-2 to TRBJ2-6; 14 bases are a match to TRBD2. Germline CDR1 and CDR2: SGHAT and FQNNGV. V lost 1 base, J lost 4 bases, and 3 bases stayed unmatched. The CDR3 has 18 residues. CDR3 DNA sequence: TGTGCCAGCAGCTTAGGACTAGCGGGGGGGCTGGGGGCCAACGTCCTGACTTTC. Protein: CASSLGLAGGLGANVLTF.

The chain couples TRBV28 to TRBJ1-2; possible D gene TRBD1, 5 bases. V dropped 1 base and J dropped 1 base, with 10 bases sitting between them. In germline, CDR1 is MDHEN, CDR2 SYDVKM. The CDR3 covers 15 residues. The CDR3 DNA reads TGTGCCAGCAGTTTATTCAACAGGATTAACTATGGCTACACCTTC. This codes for CASSLFNRINYGYTF.

Written as DNA, the CDR3 is TGTGCCAGCAGTTTACAGAGGAATGAGCAGTTCTTC. Its translation is CASSLQRNEQFF. This sequence joins TRBV12-3 or TRBV12-4 and TRBJ2-1, with D unclear. The V end lost 2 bases, the J end lost 7 bases, and 6 bases lay between the germline ends. The CDR3 is 12 residues long.

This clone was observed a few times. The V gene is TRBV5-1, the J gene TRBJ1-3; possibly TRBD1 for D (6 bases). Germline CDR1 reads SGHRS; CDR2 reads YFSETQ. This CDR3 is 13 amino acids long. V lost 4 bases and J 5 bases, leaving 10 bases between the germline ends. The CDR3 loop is CASSPGTRNTIYF. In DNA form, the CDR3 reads TGCGCCAGCAGCCCCGGGACACGAAACACCATATATTTT.

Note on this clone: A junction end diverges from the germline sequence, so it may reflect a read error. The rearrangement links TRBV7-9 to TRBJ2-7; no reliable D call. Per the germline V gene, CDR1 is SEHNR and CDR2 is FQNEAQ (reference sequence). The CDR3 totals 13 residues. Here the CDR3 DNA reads TGTGCCAGCAGCTTAGCCCCCTCCGACGAGCAGTACTTC. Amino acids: CASSLAPSDEQYF.

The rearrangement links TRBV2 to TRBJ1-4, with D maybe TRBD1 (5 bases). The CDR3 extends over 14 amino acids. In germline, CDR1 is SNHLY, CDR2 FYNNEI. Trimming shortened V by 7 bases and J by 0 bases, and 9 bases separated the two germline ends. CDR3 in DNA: TGTGCCAGCAATTGGGGGGCAACTAATGAAAAACTGTTTTTT. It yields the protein CASNWGATNEKLFF.

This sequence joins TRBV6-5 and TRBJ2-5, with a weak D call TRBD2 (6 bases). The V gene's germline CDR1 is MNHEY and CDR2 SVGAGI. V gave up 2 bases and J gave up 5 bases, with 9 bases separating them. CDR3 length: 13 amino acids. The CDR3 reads CASSYVRGETQYF. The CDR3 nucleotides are TGTGCCAGCAGTTACGTTCGGGGGGAGACCCAGTACTTC.

Here the CDR3 reads CASSQTGGEKLFF. For the CDR3, the DNA is TGTGCCAGCAGTCAAACCGGGGGGGAAAAACTGTTTTTT. The chain uses TRBV2 and TRBJ1-4; TRBD1 is a possible D gene (5 bases). The germline V and J ends were trimmed by 5 bases and 8 bases, with 12 bases remaining between them. Germline CDR1 SNHLY, CDR2 FYNNEI. The CDR3 has 13 amino acids.

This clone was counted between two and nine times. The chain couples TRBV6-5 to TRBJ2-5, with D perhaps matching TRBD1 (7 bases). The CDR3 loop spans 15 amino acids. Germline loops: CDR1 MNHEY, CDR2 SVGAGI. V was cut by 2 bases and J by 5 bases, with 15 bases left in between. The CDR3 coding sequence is TGTGCCAGCAGTTACGGCCTCAGGGGGGTGGAGACCCAGTACTTC. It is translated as CASSYGLRGVETQYF.

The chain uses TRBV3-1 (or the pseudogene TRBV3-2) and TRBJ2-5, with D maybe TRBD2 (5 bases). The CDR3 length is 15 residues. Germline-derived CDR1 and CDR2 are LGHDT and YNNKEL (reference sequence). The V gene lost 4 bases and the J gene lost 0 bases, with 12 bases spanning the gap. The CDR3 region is CASSRQPGNQETQYF. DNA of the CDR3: TGTGCCAGCAGCCGGCAACCGGGAAACCAAGAGACCCAGTACTTC.

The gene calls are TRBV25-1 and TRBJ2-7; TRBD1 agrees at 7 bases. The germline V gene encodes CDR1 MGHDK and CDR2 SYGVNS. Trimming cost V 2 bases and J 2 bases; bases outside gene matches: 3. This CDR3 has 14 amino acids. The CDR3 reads CASSENRGTYEQYF. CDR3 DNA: TGTGCCAGCAGTGAAAACAGGGGTACCTACGAGCAGTACTTC.

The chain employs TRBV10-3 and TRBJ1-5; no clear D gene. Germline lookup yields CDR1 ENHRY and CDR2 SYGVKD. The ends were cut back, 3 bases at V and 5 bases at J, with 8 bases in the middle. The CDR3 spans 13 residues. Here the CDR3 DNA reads TGTGCCATCAGTGACTCGGGGTATCAGCCCCAGCATTTT. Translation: CAISDSGYQPQHF.

CDR3 sequence: CASRYGGGGPNYGYTF. As DNA, the CDR3 is TGTGCCAGCCGTTACGGGGGGGGCGGACCTAACTATGGCTACACCTTC. The J gene is TRBJ1-2, the V gene TRBV28; possible D gene TRBD1, 6 bases. With 8 bases removed from V and 0 bases from J, the gap between germline ends came to 19 bases. The germline V gene encodes CDR1 MDHEN and CDR2 SYDVKM. The CDR3 is 16 residues long.

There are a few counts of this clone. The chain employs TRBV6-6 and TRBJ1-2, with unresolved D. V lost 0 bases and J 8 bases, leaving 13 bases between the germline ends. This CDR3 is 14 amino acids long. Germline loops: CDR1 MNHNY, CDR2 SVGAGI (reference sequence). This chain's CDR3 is CASSYSQSRFGYTF. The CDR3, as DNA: TGTGCCAGCAGTTACTCCCAGTCCAGGTTCGGCTACACCTTC.

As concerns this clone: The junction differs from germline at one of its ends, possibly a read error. As DNA, the CDR3 is TGTGCCACCAGTGCCTACGAGGTTCACTTC. Its protein is CATSAYEVHF. This chain connects TRBV24-1 to TRBJ2-7; no firm D call. The CDR3 has 10 amino acids. The germline V gene encodes CDR1 KGHDR and CDR2 SFDVKD.

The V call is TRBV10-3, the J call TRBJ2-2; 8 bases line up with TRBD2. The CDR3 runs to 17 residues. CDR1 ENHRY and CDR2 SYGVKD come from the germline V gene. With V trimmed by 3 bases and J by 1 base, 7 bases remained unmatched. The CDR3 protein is CAISDILLAGNTGELFF. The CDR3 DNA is TGTGCCATCAGTGATATCCTCCTAGCGGGGAACACCGGGGAGCTGTTTTTT.

In DNA form, the CDR3 reads TGTGCCAGCTCGGACGGGACAGGGGGGCTTCGCGAGCAGTACGTC. Its protein is CASSDGTGGLREQYV. The V and J genes are TRBV18 and TRBJ2-7; 11 bases are shared with TRBD1. Germline CDR1 reads KGHSH; CDR2 reads LQKENI. This CDR3 has 15 residues. V was clipped by 6 bases and J by 6 bases; unmatched bases: 10.

The CDR3 loop reads CASSLIRGESNEQFF. In DNA form, the CDR3 reads TGTGCCAGCAGCTTAATCCGGGGGGAATCCAATGAGCAGTTCTTC. The V and J genes are TRBV7-9 and TRBJ2-1, with 7 bases fitting TRBD2. The CDR3 consists of 15 residues. V was pared by 2 bases and J by 6 bases, with 7 bases of the junction left unmatched. Looked up from germline, CDR1 is SEHNR and CDR2 is FQNEAQ (reference sequence).

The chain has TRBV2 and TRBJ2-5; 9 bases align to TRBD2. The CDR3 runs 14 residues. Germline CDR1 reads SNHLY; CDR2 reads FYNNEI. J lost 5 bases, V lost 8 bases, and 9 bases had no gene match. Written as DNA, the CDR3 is TGTGCCAGCCGTCCCGGGACTAGCCCGGAGACCCAGTACTTC. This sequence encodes CASRPGTSPETQYF.

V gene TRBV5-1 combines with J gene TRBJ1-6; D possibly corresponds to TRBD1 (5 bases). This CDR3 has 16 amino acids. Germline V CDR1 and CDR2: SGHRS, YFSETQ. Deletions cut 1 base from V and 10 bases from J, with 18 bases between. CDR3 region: CASSLTTSGSGSPLHF. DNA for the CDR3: TGCGCCAGCAGCTTGACCACCTCAGGGTCAGGCTCACCCCTCCACTTT.

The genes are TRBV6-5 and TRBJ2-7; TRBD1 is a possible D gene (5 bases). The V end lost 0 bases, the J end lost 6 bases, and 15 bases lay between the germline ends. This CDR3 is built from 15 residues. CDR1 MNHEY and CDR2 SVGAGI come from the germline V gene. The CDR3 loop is CASSYSWGRVGEQYF. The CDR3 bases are TGTGCCAGCAGTTACTCTTGGGGCAGGGTGGGCGAGCAGTACTTC.

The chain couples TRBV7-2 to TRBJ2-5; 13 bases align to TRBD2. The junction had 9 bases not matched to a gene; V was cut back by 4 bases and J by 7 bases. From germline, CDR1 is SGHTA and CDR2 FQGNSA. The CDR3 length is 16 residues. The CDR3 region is CASSSRLAGGRGTQYF. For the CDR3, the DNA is TGTGCCAGCAGCTCCAGACTAGCGGGGGGCCGGGGGACCCAGTACTTC.